The T cell receptor (beta chain) described here comes from a study of vaccination and CD4 T cells after COVID-19. Overall study findings and caveats: Going from about 20 to 38, median SARS-CoV-2-reactive clonotypes did not rise significantly.

The sample holds a few counts of this clonotype. The antigen remains unidentified. The CDR3 consists of 16 residues. Trimming took off 6 bases at V and 1 base at J, with 18 bases between the two ends. CDR1 is LNHDA and CDR2 is SQIVND in the germline V gene (reference sequence). An Oncomine TCR Beta short-read assay was used to sequence the DNA from cultured CD4+ T cells. TCRdb independently ran MiXCR on the PCR reads; one entry per CDR3 protein. Here the sample spans 15,000 to 20,000 distinct CDR3 sequences, around 58% being singletons. The treatment here: approximately nine-day PBMC culture with coronavirus spike peptide pools or control peptides (ViraFEST assay).

This receptor was taken from a human donor who had recovered from COVID-19. The chain couples TRBV19 to TRBJ1-1; D might be TRBD1 (6 bases). Material for sequencing was CD4+ T cells from blood, cultured in vitro. The CDR3 DNA follows: TGTGCCAGTAGCCTCTCCCTAGACAGGAAGAACACTGAAGCTTTCTTT. Translating gives CASSLSLDRKNTEAFF.